These 16 T cell receptor beta chains share one sample of origin, sequenced in a study of vaccination and CD4 T cells after COVID-19. Specified treatment: approximately nine-day PBMC culture with coronavirus spike peptide pools or control peptides (ViraFEST assay). An Oncomine TCR Beta short-read assay was used to sequence the DNA from cultured CD4+ T cells. MiXCR, applied by TCRdb to the PCR reads, yields one record per CDR3 protein. The sample holds tens of thousands of distinct CDR3 sequences; about three fifths are singletons and the top ten take 7% to 10%. The antigens these receptors bind are not known. The sample was CD4+ T cells from blood, cultured in vitro. The receptors stem from a human donor who had recovered from COVID-19.

The chain uses TRBV20-1 and TRBJ1-1; TRBD1 is a possible D gene (5 bases). V dropped 6 bases and J dropped 0 bases, with 14 bases sitting between them. The CDR3 loop spans 14 amino acids. Germline lookup yields CDR1 DFQATT and CDR2 SNEGSKA (reference sequence). Written as DNA, the CDR3 is TGCAGTGCAACCAGGGACCGAGTGAACACTGAAGCTTTCTTT. It translates to CSATRDRVNTEAFF.

The rearrangement joins TRBV30 to TRBJ2-4, with a weak D call TRBD2 (5 bases). CDR1 and CDR2 from the germline V gene are GTSNPN and SVGIG (reference sequence). V was shortened by 0 bases and J by 8 bases, with 8 bases between the two germline ends. The CDR3 runs to 12 residues. In DNA form, the CDR3 reads TGTGCCTGGAGTGTTGGGAGAGACATTCAGTACTTC. It is translated as CAWSVGRDIQYF.

V is TRBV28 and J is TRBJ1-2; D not resolved. This CDR3 comprises 10 residues. The germline gives CDR1 MDHEN, CDR2 SYDVKM. The CDR3 DNA sequence: TGTCTACGGGCAGCCTATGGCTACACCTTC. Translating it yields CLRAAYGYTF.

This sequence joins TRBV10-1 and TRBJ2-7; tentative D call: TRBD1 (6 bases). CDR1 WNHNN and CDR2 SYGVQD come from the germline V gene (reference sequence). This CDR3 comprises 12 residues. Trimming took 0 bases from V and 6 from J, leaving 6 bases between them. The CDR3 DNA is TGCGCCAGCAGTGAGTCGACAGGCGAGCAGTACTTC. Translating it yields CASSESTGEQYF.

The rearrangement joins TRBV20-1 to TRBJ1-5, with 7 bases fitting TRBD1. The trim removed 3 bases at V and 7 bases at J, leaving 9 bases unmatched. The CDR3 has 14 amino acids. Germline values: CDR1 DFQATT, CDR2 SNEGSKA (reference sequence). For the CDR3, the DNA is TGCAGTGCTAGTCCGCAGGGGGGTGGCCAGCCCCAGCATTTT. Encoded protein: CSASPQGGGQPQHF.

This clonotype turned up a few times. The chain employs TRBV20-1 and TRBJ1-5; D ambiguous. The CDR3 has 15 residues. The germline V gene encodes CDR1 DFQATT and CDR2 SNEGSKA (reference sequence). V lost 2 bases and J 2 bases, leaving 13 bases between the germline ends. CDR3 sequence (DNA): TGCAGTGCTAGACTGGACGGCGGGCGCAATCAGCCCCAGCATTTT. Its translation is CSARLDGGRNQPQHF.

This chain uses TRBV6-2 or TRBV6-3 with TRBJ1-2, with D tentatively TRBD1 (6 bases). V lost 3 bases, J lost 0 bases, and 11 bases lay in between. Germline V gene lookup returns CDR1 MNHEY and CDR2 SVGEGT. CDR3 length: 15 amino acids. This CDR3 is CASSYRGRTNYGYTF. DNA for the CDR3: TGTGCCAGCAGTTATCGGGGGCGGACTAACTATGGCTACACCTTC.

This chain links TRBV15 with TRBJ1-1; D unclear. Between the trimmed V and J ends, which lost 0 bases and 1 base, there was a span of 12 bases. CDR3 length: 16 amino acids. Germline V gene data show CDR1 as LNHNV and CDR2 as YYDKDF (reference sequence). CDR3 bases: TGTGCCACCAGCAGAGATAGTTTTGGGCAGAACACTGAAGCTTTCTTT. Amino acid sequence: CATSRDSFGQNTEAFF.

This chain links TRBV7-2 with TRBJ1-2, with 7 bases aligning to TRBD1. The CDR3 is 13 amino acids. The J segment lost 8 bases and the V segment lost 5 bases, leaving 8 bases of the junction unmatched. The V gene's germline CDR1 is SGHTA and CDR2 FQGNSA. The CDR3 spells CASSPTTGVGYTF. The DNA for the CDR3 is TGTGCCAGCAGCCCGACAACAGGGGTCGGCTACACCTTC.

This chain links TRBV7-6 with TRBJ2-3; D gene unclear. The CDR3 contains 17 residues. Germline V gene sequence: CDR1 SGHVS, CDR2 FNYEAQ. V was trimmed by 5 bases and J by 1 base, leaving 19 bases between them. The CDR3 spells CASSPLGVSQGTDTQYF. DNA of the CDR3: TGTGCCAGCAGCCCATTGGGCGTCTCCCAGGGCACAGATACGCAGTATTTT.

This chain uses TRBV7-2 with TRBJ2-5; 9 positions agree with TRBD2. Germline V CDR1 and CDR2: SGHTA, FQGNSA. J was trimmed by 2 bases and V by 2 bases; bases with no gene match: 3. CDR3 length: 15 residues. Here the CDR3 DNA reads TGTGCCAGCAGCTTACAGGCGGGGGGGCAAGAGACCCAGTACTTC. This translates into CASSLQAGGQETQYF.

The chain links TRBV20-1 to TRBJ1-1, with 7 positions matching TRBD1. Germline loops: CDR1 DFQATT, CDR2 SNEGSKA (reference sequence). After removal of 5 bases from V and 4 bases from J, the junction contained 7 bases not matched to a gene. The CDR3 loop spans 13 amino acids. The CDR3 sequence: CSAQTGLGTEAFF. The CDR3 DNA is TGCAGTGCTCAGACAGGGTTGGGCACTGAAGCTTTCTTT.

The J gene is TRBJ1-3, the V gene TRBV28; possibly TRBD1 for D (5 bases). V was shortened by 6 bases and J by 4 bases, with 22 bases between the two germline ends. The CDR3 is 17 residues long. CDR1 and CDR2 (germline): MDHEN, SYDVKM. CDR3 DNA: TGTGCCAGCAGACTCGCCCGACTCAGGGTGCCGGGAAACACCATATATTTT. Amino acid sequence: CASRLARLRVPGNTIYF.

This chain links TRBV28 with TRBJ1-2; a weak D match, TRBD1 (5 bases). Germline-derived CDR1 and CDR2 are MDHEN and SYDVKM. The V and J ends lost 6 bases and 4 bases respectively, with 18 bases between them. The CDR3 is 15 amino acids. CDR3 in amino acids: CASSSSGTDAYGYTF. The CDR3 DNA follows: TGTGCCAGCAGCAGCTCCGGGACGGATGCCTATGGCTACACCTTC.

V and J are TRBV27 and TRBJ1-1, with 7 bases identical to TRBD1. Germline lookup yields CDR1 MNHEY and CDR2 SMNVEV (reference sequence). Trimming cost V 5 bases and J 6 bases; bases outside gene matches: 6. The CDR3 contains 13 residues. The CDR3 sequence: CASSPDREPEAFF. The CDR3 DNA reads TGTGCCAGCAGTCCTGACAGGGAACCTGAAGCTTTCTTT.

The chain uses TRBV20-1 and TRBJ2-3; D call uncertain. Germline V CDR1 and CDR2: DFQATT, SNEGSKA (reference sequence). This CDR3 comprises 14 residues. V dropped 6 bases and J dropped 1 base, with 14 bases sitting between them. Here the CDR3 reads CSARRQPGTDTQYF. In nucleotides, the CDR3 is TGCAGTGCCAGACGGCAGCCCGGCACAGATACGCAGTATTTT.